The 20 T cell receptor beta chains below come from one sample, sequenced in a study of lymphopenia after photon versus proton radiotherapy. TCRdb's copy holds only in-frame clones and misses some; the assay was immunoSEQ multiplex PCR. This table holds some 76,000 clones, roughly 92% found once. Source: peripheral blood, taken from a patient treated with photon-based radiotherapy. The receptor set was obtained from a woman aged 40 to 50 with cholangiocarcinoma.

The chain carries TRBV19 and TRBJ2-1; either TRBD1 or TRBD2 may supply D (5 bases each). The germline V and J ends were trimmed by 6 bases and 8 bases, with 20 bases remaining between them. Per the germline V gene, CDR1 is LNHDA and CDR2 is SQIVND (reference sequence). The CDR3 loop spans 15 amino acids. This chain's CDR3 is CASSPTGLDSDEQFF. DNA of the CDR3: TGTGCCAGTAGCCCTACGGGGCTAGACTCAGATGAGCAGTTCTTC.

The gene calls are TRBV4-3 and TRBJ1-5; the match to TRBD1 covers 8 bases. This CDR3 contains 17 residues. The germline gives CDR1 LGHNA, CDR2 YSLEER. The V gene end was trimmed by 4 bases and the J gene end by 3 bases; junction bases not matched to a gene: 11. The CDR3 nucleotides read TGCGCCAGCAGCCCTCCCTACGACAGGGGAGTCAATCAGCCCCAGCATTTT. It translates to CASSPPYDRGVNQPQHF.

The chain employs TRBV4-1 and TRBJ2-3; D gene ambiguous. Trimming removed 1 base at V and 0 bases at J, with 8 bases between. The germline gives CDR1 MGHRA, CDR2 YSYEKL. The CDR3 length is 15 residues. Here the CDR3 DNA reads TGCGCCAGCAGCCAAGGAGTGCCTAGCACAGATACGCAGTATTTT. Translation gives CASSQGVPSTDTQYF.

The genes are TRBV27 and TRBJ2-1; 10 bases are a match to TRBD2. The CDR3 sequence is 16 residues long. Losses at the gene ends were 1 base for V and 3 bases for J; bases not matched to a gene: 3. CDR1 MNHEY and CDR2 SMNVEV come from the germline V gene (reference sequence). CDR3 bases: TGTGCCAGCAGTTTATTCCCTAGCGGGGGCTACAATGAGCAGTTCTTC. Residues: CASSLFPSGGYNEQFF.

The CDR3 DNA sequence: TGTGCCAGCAGCTTAGTTCGGGACAGGGCGCCGTTTTTT. Residues: CASSLVRDRAPFF. The rearrangement uses TRBV7-9 and TRBJ1-4; 9 bases fit TRBD1. CDR3 size: 13 residues. With 1 base clipped from V and 16 bases from J, the junction kept 7 bases outside the gene matches. Germline CDR1 SEHNR, CDR2 FQNEAQ (reference sequence).

The V call is TRBV19, the J call TRBJ1-5, with D possibly being TRBD1 (5 bases). The germline gives CDR1 LNHDA, CDR2 SQIVND (reference sequence). V was cut by 3 bases and J by 3 bases, with 9 bases left in between. The length of the CDR3 is 14 residues. DNA of the CDR3: TGTGCCAGTAGTATCGGGGGGACCAATCAGCCCCAGCATTTT. Translating it yields CASSIGGTNQPQHF.

This clone has just one count. The rearrangement links TRBV27 to TRBJ2-7; D call uncertain. V lost 3 bases to trimming and J lost 2 bases, with 8 bases between them. The CDR3 has 13 residues. Germline CDR1 and CDR2: MNHEY and SMNVEV (reference sequence). CDR3 residues: CASSFVGAYEQYF. The CDR3 nucleotides are TGTGCCAGCAGTTTTGTAGGCGCCTACGAGCAGTACTTC.

This chain connects TRBV5-8 to TRBJ1-1; D ambiguous. V lost 1 base and J lost 7, with 14 bases in between. Per the germline V gene, CDR1 is SGHTS and CDR2 is YDEGEE. This CDR3 is 14 amino acids long. The CDR3 loop is CASSLYSGEVEAFF. The CDR3 DNA follows: TGTGCCAGCAGCTTGTACTCCGGTGAGGTTGAAGCTTTCTTT.

This clone appeared a single time. The chain joins TRBV1 to TRBJ1-6. TRBV1 is a pseudogene. The CDR3 is made up of 20 amino acids. CDR3 coding DNA: TGCACCAGCAGCCAACCTAGGGGGGGGATGCTAGTTTTTGATAATTCACCCCTCCACTTT. The encoded protein is CTSSQPRGGMLVFDNSPLHF.

CDR3 sequence: CATSDQTGNQPQHF. The CDR3, as DNA: TGTGCCACCAGCGACCAGACCGGCAATCAGCCCCAGCATTTT. V and J are TRBV15 and TRBJ1-5, with D unclear. CDR1 is LNHNV, CDR2 YYDKDF, per germline (reference sequence). Trimming left V 5 bases short and J 2 bases short, with 10 bases between. CDR3 length: 14 amino acids.

This clone appeared once. This chain uses TRBV4-2 with TRBJ1-1; perhaps TRBD1 as D (6 bases). CDR1 and CDR2 (germline): LGHNA, YNFKEQ. The V end lost 0 bases, the J end lost 1 base, and 9 bases lay between the germline ends. The CDR3 is 15 amino acids. CDR3: CASSQDPQGNTEAFF. The CDR3 coding sequence is TGTGCCAGCAGCCAAGATCCACAGGGGAACACTGAAGCTTTCTTT.

V usage is TRBV9 and J usage is TRBJ1-4, with D possibly TRBD1 on 5 matching bases. The CDR3 loop spans 14 amino acids. V lost 3 bases and J lost 3, with 9 bases in between. Germline V gives CDR1 SGDLS, CDR2 YYNGEE. DNA for the CDR3: TGTGCCAGCAGCGCAGCGGGGGCTAATGAAAAACTGTTTTTT. This codes for CASSAAGANEKLFF.

This sequence joins TRBV10-3 and TRBJ2-3; tentatively, D is TRBD2 (5 bases). The V gene lost 6 bases and the J gene lost 1 base, with 8 bases spanning the gap. This CDR3 is built from 13 residues. The germline V gene has CDR1 ENHRY and CDR2 SYGVKD. CDR3 region: CAIRGSGTDTQYF. In nucleotides, the CDR3 is TGTGCCATCAGAGGGAGCGGCACAGATACGCAGTATTTT.

This clone showed up just a few times. V and J are TRBV7-9 and TRBJ1-6; no clear D gene. CDR1 and CDR2 from the germline V gene are SEHNR and FQNEAQ (reference sequence). Trimming removed 9 bases from V and 10 bases from J, with 16 bases in between. The CDR3 has 13 amino acids. The CDR3 DNA reads as TGTGCCAGTTCCCTTGAGGGCCGCTCACCCCTCCACTTT. It translates to CASSLEGRSPLHF. Looking up the rest from reference TRBV7-9 and TRBJ1-6 gives the full variable domain: DTGVSQNPRHKITKRGQNVTFRCDPISEHNRLYWYRQTLGQGPEFLTYFQNEAQLEKSRLLSDRFSAERPKGSFSTLEIQRTEQGDSAMYLCASSLEGRSPLHFGNGTRLTVT.

The V gene is TRBV5-6, the J gene TRBJ1-6; 10 nucleotides agree with TRBD1. With 4 bases clipped from V and 10 bases from J, the junction kept 5 bases outside the gene matches. The CDR3 is made up of 14 amino acids. The germline gives CDR1 SGHDT, CDR2 YYEEEE. In DNA form, the CDR3 reads TGTGCCAGCAGCCCAGGACAGGGGGGATCACCCCTCCACTTT. Residues: CASSPGQGGSPLHF.

This chain joins TRBV4-3 and TRBJ2-7; D unresolved. The CDR3 covers 17 residues. V lost 0 bases, J lost 3 bases, and 18 bases lay in between. Germline V gene data show CDR1 as LGHNA and CDR2 as YSLEER. Written as DNA, the CDR3 is TGCGCCAGCAGCCAAGATATAGTCGCGGAACTTAACTACGAGCAGTACTTC. Amino acid sequence: CASSQDIVAELNYEQYF.

Remarks on this clone: An end of the junction does not agree with germline; a read error may underlie this. The chain uses TRBV5-1 and TRBJ1-3; no clear D. The CDR3 sequence is 14 residues long. From germline, CDR1 is SGHRS and CDR2 YFSETQ. CDR3 sequence (DNA): TGTGCCAGCAGCCGGACGTTCTCTGGAAACACCATATATTTT. It yields the protein CASSRTFSGNTIYF.

This rearrangement joins TRBV4-3 to TRBJ2-1, with D unclear. Trimming stripped 0 bases from V and 10 bases from J, with 16 bases between. Germline V gene lookup returns CDR1 LGHNA and CDR2 YSLEER. The CDR3 loop spans 15 amino acids. This CDR3 is CASSQDPANAWEQFF. DNA for the CDR3: TGCGCCAGCAGCCAAGATCCTGCTAATGCCTGGGAGCAGTTCTTC.

The chain couples TRBV13 to TRBJ2-3, with a weak D call TRBD1 (5 bases). This CDR3 is 15 amino acids long. The germline V gene encodes CDR1 PRHDT and CDR2 FYEKMQ (reference sequence). Trimming took 2 bases from V and 2 from J, leaving 11 bases between them. The DNA of the CDR3 is TGTGCCAGCAGCTTACGGACACCCAACACAGATACGCAGTATTTT. Translating it yields CASSLRTPNTDTQYF.

The rearrangement joins TRBV11-1 to TRBJ2-3; D tentatively fits TRBD1 or TRBD2 (5 bases each). Between the trimmed V and J ends, which lost 7 bases and 2 bases, there was a span of 22 bases. The CDR3 length is 17 residues. The germline gives CDR1 SGHAT, CDR2 FQDESV (reference sequence). The chain's CDR3 is CASKGMEAEVYTDTQYF. DNA for the CDR3: TGTGCCAGCAAGGGGATGGAGGCGGAGGTATACACAGATACGCAGTATTTT.